The entry below describes one T cell receptor (beta chain). This entry comes from a study of blood T cell repertoires in COVID-19. This CDR3 region has 15 residues. Germline V gene sequence: CDR1 LNHDA, CDR2 SQIVND (reference sequence). Trimming pared 3 bases from V and 4 bases from J, leaving 15 bases between. Method: immunoSEQ multiplex PCR; TCRdb's copy keeps in-frame clones and lacks some. Here the sample spans approximately 59,000 clones, approximately 80% being singletons. Sequencing was performed on peripheral blood. The chain joins TRBV19 to TRBJ1-2; tentative D call: TRBD1 (5 bases). The receptor's source is an elderly woman with acute or convalescent COVID-19. The CDR3 is CASSMGQGSPYGYTF. In DNA form, the CDR3 reads TGTGCCAGTAGTATGGGGCAGGGTAGCCCCTATGGCTACACCTTC. The full variable domain, completed using reference TRBV19 and TRBJ1-2, is DGGITQSPKYLFRKEGQNVTLSCEQNLNHDAMYWYRQDPGQGLRLIYYSQIVNDFQKGDIAEGYSVSREKKESFPLTVTSAQKNPTAFYLCASSMGQGSPYGYTFGSGTRLTVV.